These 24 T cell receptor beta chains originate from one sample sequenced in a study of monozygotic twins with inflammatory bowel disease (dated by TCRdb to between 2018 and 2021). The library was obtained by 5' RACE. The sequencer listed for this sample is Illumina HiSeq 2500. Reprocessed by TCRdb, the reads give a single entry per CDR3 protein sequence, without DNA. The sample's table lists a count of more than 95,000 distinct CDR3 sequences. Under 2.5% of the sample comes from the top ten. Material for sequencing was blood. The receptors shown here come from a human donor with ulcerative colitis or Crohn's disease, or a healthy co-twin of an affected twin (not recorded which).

CDR3 region: CASSYRSTQYF. V usage is TRBV6-5 and J usage is TRBJ2-5. CDR3 length: 11 residues. Germline V CDR1 and CDR2: MNHEY, SVGAGI.

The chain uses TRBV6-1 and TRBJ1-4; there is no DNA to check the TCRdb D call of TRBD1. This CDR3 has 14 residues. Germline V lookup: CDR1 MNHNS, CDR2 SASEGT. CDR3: CASSNLRGNEKLFF.

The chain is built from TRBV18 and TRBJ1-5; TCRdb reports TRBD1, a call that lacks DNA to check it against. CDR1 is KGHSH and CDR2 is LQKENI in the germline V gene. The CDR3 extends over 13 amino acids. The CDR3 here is CASSDRYNQPQHF.

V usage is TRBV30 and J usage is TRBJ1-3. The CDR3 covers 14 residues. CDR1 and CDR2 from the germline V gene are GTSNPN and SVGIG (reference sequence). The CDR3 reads CAWAGTAPGNTIYF.

CDR3: CASSLAAGGGEQYF. J is TRBJ2-7 and V is TRBV7-8; the TCRdb D gene call, TRBD2, has no DNA to confirm it. The CDR3 extends over 14 amino acids. Germline CDR1 SGHVS, CDR2 FQNEAQ.

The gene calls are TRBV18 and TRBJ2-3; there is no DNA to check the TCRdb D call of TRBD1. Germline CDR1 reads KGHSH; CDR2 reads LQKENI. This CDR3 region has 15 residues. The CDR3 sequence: CASSRGQGVPDTQYF.

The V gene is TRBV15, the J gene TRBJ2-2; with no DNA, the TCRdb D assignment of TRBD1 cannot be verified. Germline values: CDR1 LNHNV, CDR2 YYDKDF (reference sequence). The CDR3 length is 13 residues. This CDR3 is CATSSTGAGELFF.

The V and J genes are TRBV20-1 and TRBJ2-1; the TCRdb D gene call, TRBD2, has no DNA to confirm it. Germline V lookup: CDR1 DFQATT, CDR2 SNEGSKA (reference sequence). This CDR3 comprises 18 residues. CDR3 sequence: CSARDNLAGGVSYNEQFF.

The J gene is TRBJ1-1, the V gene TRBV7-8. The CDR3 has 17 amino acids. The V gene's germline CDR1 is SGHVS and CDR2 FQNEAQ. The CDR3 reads CASKILATRQGSPEAFF. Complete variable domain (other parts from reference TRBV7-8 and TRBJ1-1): GAGVSQSPRYKVAKRGQDVALRCDPISGHVSLFWYQQALGQGPEFLTYFQNEAQLDKSGLPSDRFFAERPEGSVSTLKIQRTQQEDSAVYLCASKILATRQGSPEAFFGQGTRLTVV.

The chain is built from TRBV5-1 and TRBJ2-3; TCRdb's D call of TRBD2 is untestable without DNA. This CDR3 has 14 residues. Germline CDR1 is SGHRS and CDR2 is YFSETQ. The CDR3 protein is CASSPMRDEDTQYF.

The CDR3 loop reads CASRSASGLYEQYF. The chain couples TRBV5-1 to TRBJ2-7; TCRdb's D gene call, TRBD2, goes unchecked for lack of DNA. The CDR3 totals 14 residues. The germline V gene encodes CDR1 SGHRS and CDR2 YFSETQ. The full variable domain, in which reference TRBV5-1 and TRBJ2-7 provide the parts outside the CDR3, is KAGVTQTPRYLIKTRGQQVTLSCSPISGHRSVSWYQQTPGQGLQFLFEYFSETQRNKGNFPGRFSGRQFSNSRSEMNVSTLELGDSALYLCASRSASGLYEQYFGPGTRLTVT.

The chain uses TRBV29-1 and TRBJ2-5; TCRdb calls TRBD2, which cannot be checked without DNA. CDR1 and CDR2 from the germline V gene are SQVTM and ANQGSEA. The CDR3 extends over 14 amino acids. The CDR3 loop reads CSVKSLASQETQYF.

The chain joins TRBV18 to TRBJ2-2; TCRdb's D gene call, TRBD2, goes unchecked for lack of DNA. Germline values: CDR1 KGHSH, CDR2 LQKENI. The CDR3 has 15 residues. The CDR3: CASSMDQRETGELFF. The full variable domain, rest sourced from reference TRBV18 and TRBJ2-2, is NAGVMQNPRHLVRRRGQEARLRCSPMKGHSHVYWYRQLPEEGLKFMVYLQKENIIDESGMPKERFSAEFPKEGPSILRIQQVVRGDSAAYFCASSMDQRETGELFFGEGSRLTVL.

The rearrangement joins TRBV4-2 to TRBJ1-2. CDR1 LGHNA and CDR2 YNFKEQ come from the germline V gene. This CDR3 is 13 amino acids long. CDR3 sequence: CASSQDRAGGYTF.

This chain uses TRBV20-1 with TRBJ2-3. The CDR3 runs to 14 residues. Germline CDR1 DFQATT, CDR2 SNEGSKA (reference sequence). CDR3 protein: CSASRKQLLDTQYF.

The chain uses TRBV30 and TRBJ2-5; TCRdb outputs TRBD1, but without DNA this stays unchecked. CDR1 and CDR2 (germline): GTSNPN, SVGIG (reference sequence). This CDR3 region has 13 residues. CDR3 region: CAWTPFLSGDQYF.

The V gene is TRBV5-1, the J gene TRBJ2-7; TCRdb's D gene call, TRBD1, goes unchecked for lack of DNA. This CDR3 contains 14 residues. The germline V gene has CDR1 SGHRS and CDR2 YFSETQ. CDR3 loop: CASSLQTGGYEQYF.

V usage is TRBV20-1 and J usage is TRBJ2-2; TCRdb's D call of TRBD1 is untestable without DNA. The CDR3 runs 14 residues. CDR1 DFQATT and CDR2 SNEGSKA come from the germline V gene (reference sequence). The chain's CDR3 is CSARLQGYTGELFF.

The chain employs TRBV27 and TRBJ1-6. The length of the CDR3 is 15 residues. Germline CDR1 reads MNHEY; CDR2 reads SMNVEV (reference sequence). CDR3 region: CASSLKVGNNSPLHF.

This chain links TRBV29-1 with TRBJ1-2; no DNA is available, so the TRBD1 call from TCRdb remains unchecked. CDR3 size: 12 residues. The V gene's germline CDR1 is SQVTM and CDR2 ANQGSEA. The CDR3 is CSARQGESGYTF.

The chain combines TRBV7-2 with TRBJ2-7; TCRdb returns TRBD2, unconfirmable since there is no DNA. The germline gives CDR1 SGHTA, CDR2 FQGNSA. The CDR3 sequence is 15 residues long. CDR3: CASSTPGTRVGEQYF.

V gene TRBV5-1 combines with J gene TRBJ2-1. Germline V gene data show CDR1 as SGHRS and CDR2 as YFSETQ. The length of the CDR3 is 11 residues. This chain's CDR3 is CASSLDREQFF.

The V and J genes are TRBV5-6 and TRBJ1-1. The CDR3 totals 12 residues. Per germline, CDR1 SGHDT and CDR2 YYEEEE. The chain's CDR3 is CASSLLRTEAFF.

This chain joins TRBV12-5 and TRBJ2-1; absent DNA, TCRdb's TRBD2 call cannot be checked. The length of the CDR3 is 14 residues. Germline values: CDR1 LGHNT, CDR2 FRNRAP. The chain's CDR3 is CASGSGTSGNEQFF. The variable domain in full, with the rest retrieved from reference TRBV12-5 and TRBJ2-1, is DARVTQTPRHKVTEMGQEVTMRCQPILGHNTVFWYRQTMMQGLELLAYFRNRAPLDDSGMPKDRFSAEMPDATLATLKIQPSEPRDSAVYFCASGSGTSGNEQFFGPGTRLTVL.